This T cell receptor (beta chain) was identified in a study of OX40 agonist ivuxolimab in advanced cancers. Points from the study as a whole: Expanded peripheral T cells had an undetermined antigen specificity.

The germline V gene encodes CDR1 LGHNA and CDR2 YSLEER. Trimming shortened V by 5 bases and J by 3 bases, and 15 bases separated the two germline ends. The CDR3 consists of 15 residues. Profiled with immunoSEQ multiplex PCR; TCRdb holds only in-frame clones, not every one. The sample has 100,000 to 110,000 clones, less than 95% seen once. On this clone: Antigen: not known.

The chain is built from TRBV4-3 and TRBJ2-3; D not certain. The source is an adult with an advanced solid tumor such as melanoma, head and neck, liver or kidney cancer. Specimen: CD4+ or CD8+ T cells sorted from blood, collected in a trial of the OX40 agonist ivuxolimab. In DNA form, the CDR3 reads TGCGCCAGCAGCTTACTCTTTTTGGGAACAGATACGCAGTATTTT. Its protein product is CASSLLFLGTDTQYF.